These 28 T cell receptor beta chains were all obtained from the same sample, sequenced in a study of shared T cell receptors in the human thymus. Profiled with immunoSEQ multiplex PCR; TCRdb holds only in-frame clones, not every one. The sample gives hundreds of thousands of clones, around 87% of which show up once; about 0.0094% is in the top ten. These same data were also listed under a study on human thymus T cells.

Sequenced input: thymocytes. The receptor set was obtained from a boy in the first two years of life with a congenital heart defect.

The V call is TRBV7-2, the J call TRBJ1-1, with TRBD1 as a possible D gene (6 bases). V was trimmed by 1 base and J by 1 base, leaving 16 bases between them. This CDR3 is built from 17 residues. Germline-derived CDR1 and CDR2 are SGHTA and FQGNSA. The CDR3 nucleotides are TGTGCCAGCAGCTTAGTGCGAGGGGAAGGGGGGAACACTGAAGCTTTCTTT. This sequence encodes CASSLVRGEGGNTEAFF.

V usage is TRBV4-3 and J usage is TRBJ1-4; the match to TRBD1 covers 7 bases. Germline V gene sequence: CDR1 LGHNA, CDR2 YSLEER. The CDR3 has 15 residues. V dropped 2 bases and J dropped 4; count of bases not matched to a gene: 4. CDR3 coding DNA: TGCGCCAGCAGCCAAACCGGGACAGTTAATGAAAAACTGTTTTTT. Amino acids: CASSQTGTVNEKLFF.

The chain combines TRBV6-6 with TRBJ1-2; 8 bases map to TRBD1. With V trimmed by 2 bases and J by 8 bases, 4 bases remained unmatched. The CDR3 covers 13 residues. Germline assignment: CDR1 MNHNY and CDR2 SVGAGI (reference sequence). The CDR3 spells CASSYQGARGYTF. The CDR3 DNA reads as TGTGCCAGCAGTTACCAGGGGGCGAGGGGCTACACCTTC.

The genes are TRBV11-2 and TRBJ2-1; tentative D call: TRBD1 (6 bases). Germline CDR1 SGHAT, CDR2 FQNNGV. Deletions cut 3 bases from V and 6 bases from J, with 15 bases between. This CDR3 contains 15 residues. The CDR3 is CASSLGDIRSNEQFF. The CDR3 DNA reads TGTGCCAGCAGCTTGGGGGACATCCGAAGCAATGAGCAGTTCTTC.

The V gene is TRBV7-9, the J gene TRBJ1-1, with 7 bases aligning to TRBD1. Per germline, CDR1 SEHNR and CDR2 FQNEAQ (reference sequence). Losses at the gene ends were 4 bases for V and 6 bases for J; bases not matched to a gene: 8. CDR3 length equals 14 residues. CDR3 DNA: TGTGCCAGCAGCTCGCGACAGGGAAGGGCTGAAGCTTTCTTT. Its translation: CASSSRQGRAEAFF. Based on the CDR3 plus reference TRBV7-9 and TRBJ1-1, the full variable domain is DTGVSQNPRHKITKRGQNVTFRCDPISEHNRLYWYRQTLGQGPEFLTYFQNEAQLEKSRLLSDRFSAERPKGSFSTLEIQRTEQGDSAMYLCASSSRQGRAEAFFGQGTRLTVV.

The chain employs TRBV29-1 and TRBJ2-2; possible D gene TRBD2, 6 bases. CDR1 SQVTM and CDR2 ANQGSEA come from the germline V gene. The CDR3 loop spans 16 amino acids. V was clipped by 4 bases and J by 4 bases, with 19 bases between them. The CDR3 sequence is CSVGQRAGRLTGELFF. CDR3 DNA sequence: TGCAGCGTTGGGCAGCGGGCGGGTAGGCTCACCGGGGAGCTGTTTTTT.

The chain couples TRBV5-4 to TRBJ1-1; 8 bases fit TRBD1. CDR3 length equals 14 residues. J gave up 2 bases and V 4 bases, and 4 bases lay outside the gene matches. CDR1 is SGHNT and CDR2 is YYREEE in the germline V gene (reference sequence). CDR3 bases: TGTGCCAGCAGCCCGACAGGGGCCAACACTGAAGCTTTCTTT. Amino acids: CASSPTGANTEAFF.

The sample holds a few counts of this clone. The chain has TRBV2 and TRBJ2-7; TRBD1 matches 9 bases. The CDR3 spans 15 residues. Trimming removed 3 bases from V and 2 bases from J; junction bases left unmatched: 5. Germline V gives CDR1 SNHLY, CDR2 FYNNEI. The CDR3, as DNA: TGTGCCAGCAGTGACCGGACAGGGGACCCCTACGAGCAGTACTTC. Translation: CASSDRTGDPYEQYF.

This chain joins TRBV7-9 and TRBJ1-4; D possibly corresponds to TRBD1 (6 bases). Germline loops: CDR1 SEHNR, CDR2 FQNEAQ (reference sequence). CDR3 size: 17 residues. The ends were cut back, 5 bases at V and 5 bases at J, with 21 bases in the middle. The CDR3: CASSQRTAGAPNEKLFF. DNA of the CDR3: TGTGCCAGCAGCCAACGGACAGCCGGCGCCCCCAATGAAAAACTGTTTTTT. Full variable domain (remainder filled in from reference TRBV7-9 and TRBJ1-4): DTGVSQNPRHKITKRGQNVTFRCDPISEHNRLYWYRQTLGQGPEFLTYFQNEAQLEKSRLLSDRFSAERPKGSFSTLEIQRTEQGDSAMYLCASSQRTAGAPNEKLFFGSGTQLSVL.

V gene TRBV14 combines with J gene TRBJ2-3, with D uncertain. Looked up from germline, CDR1 is SGHDN and CDR2 is FVKESK. The CDR3 runs to 15 residues. V was shortened by 1 base and J by 2 bases, with 10 bases between the two germline ends. The CDR3 region is CASSQVSAATDTQYF. The DNA of the CDR3 is TGTGCCAGCAGCCAAGTATCGGCGGCCACAGATACGCAGTATTTT.

In regard to this clone: Germline is not matched at one junction end, which may reflect a read error. V and J are TRBV7-7 and TRBJ2-5; maybe TRBD2 (5 bases). The CDR3 consists of 16 residues. The germline gives CDR1 SSHAT, CDR2 FNYEAQ (reference sequence). Here the CDR3 reads CASSLKPLGVQETQYF. The CDR3 DNA reads as TGTGCTAGCAGCTTAAAGCCCCTCGGGGTCCAAGAGACCCAGTACTTC.

This chain uses TRBV4-1 with TRBJ2-7, with 15 bases that match TRBD2. Germline CDR1 reads MGHRA; CDR2 reads YSYEKL. V lost 5 bases to trimming and J lost 3 bases; unmatched junction nucleotides: 17. This CDR3 comprises 20 residues. The CDR3 sequence is CASSSRQGGLAGGPLYEQYF. CDR3 bases: TGCGCCAGCAGCTCGAGACAGGGTGGACTAGCGGGAGGGCCTCTCTACGAGCAGTACTTC.

V usage is TRBV7-9 and J usage is TRBJ2-7, with TRBD2 matching over 9 bases. V gave up 8 bases and J gave up 4 bases; unmatched junction bases: 24. The CDR3 extends over 19 amino acids. CDR1 is SEHNR, CDR2 FQNEAQ, per germline (reference sequence). CDR3 residues: CASSSNSPVPPLAGYEQYF. CDR3 DNA: TGTGCCAGCTCCTCCAACAGCCCAGTCCCCCCCCTAGCGGGGTACGAGCAGTACTTC.

This clone was detected once. CDR3: CSVVTGGSTGELFF. The DNA of the CDR3 is TGCAGCGTTGTAACAGGGGGGTCCACCGGGGAGCTGTTTTTT. This chain links TRBV29-1 with TRBJ2-2; 8 bases are a match to TRBD1. The CDR3 is made up of 14 amino acids. Unmatched junction bases numbered 5, after V lost 4 bases and J lost 4 bases. Looked up from germline, CDR1 is SQVTM and CDR2 is ANQGSEA.

This chain links TRBV14 with TRBJ2-1; 7 bases are a match to TRBD1. CDR3 length: 16 residues. V lost 4 bases, J lost 8 bases, and 14 bases stayed unmatched. Per the germline V gene, CDR1 is SGHDN and CDR2 is FVKESK. CDR3 residues: CASSPRQGWPMDEQFF. CDR3 coding DNA: TGTGCCAGCAGCCCCCGACAGGGATGGCCAATGGATGAGCAGTTCTTC.

The chain has TRBV4-1 and TRBJ2-1; 7 bases map to TRBD2. CDR1 MGHRA and CDR2 YSYEKL come from the germline V gene. This CDR3 spans 17 amino acids. V was clipped by 0 bases and J by 9 bases; unmatched bases: 14. The CDR3 nucleotides read TGCGCCAGCAGCCAAGATTGGCGCGGGAGCGGGGAAGGTGAGCAGTTCTTC. This gives the protein CASSQDWRGSGEGEQFF.

The genes are TRBV9 and TRBJ1-2; a possible D gene is TRBD1 (5 bases). The V gene lost 2 bases and the J gene lost 4 bases, with 12 bases spanning the gap. The germline V gene encodes CDR1 SGDLS and CDR2 YYNGEE. The CDR3 loop spans 14 amino acids. The CDR3 DNA reads TGTGCCAGCAGCGTGGGGCGGAACAGCTATGGCTACACCTTC. It translates to CASSVGRNSYGYTF.

This chain joins TRBV10-3 and TRBJ2-1; TRBD1 matches 7 bases. The length of the CDR3 is 12 residues. Germline loops: CDR1 ENHRY, CDR2 SYGVKD. Trimming removed 4 bases from V and 6 bases from J; junction bases left unmatched: 0. CDR3 DNA: TGTGCCATCAGTGGGACAGGCAATGAGCAGTTCTTC. This translates into CAISGTGNEQFF.

The chain joins TRBV9 to TRBJ2-3; 7 nucleotides match TRBD2. The J segment lost 7 bases and the V segment lost 0 bases, leaving 8 bases of the junction unmatched. This CDR3 is 15 amino acids long. Germline lookup yields CDR1 SGDLS and CDR2 YYNGEE. The CDR3 here is CASSVERLAVNTQYF. In DNA form, the CDR3 reads TGTGCCAGCAGCGTAGAGAGACTAGCTGTAAATACGCAGTATTTT.

The chain carries TRBV6-1 and TRBJ1-2; the match to TRBD1 covers 8 bases. V lost 4 bases and J lost 4; bases outside the gene matches: 5. The CDR3 extends over 14 amino acids. Germline CDR1 is MNHNS and CDR2 is SASEGT. The CDR3 sequence is CASSVPGQAYGYTF. The CDR3 DNA follows: TGTGCCAGCAGTGTTCCGGGACAGGCCTATGGCTACACCTTC.

The table lists this clone with a count of one. The chain is built from TRBV7-8 and TRBJ2-7; tentatively, D is TRBD2 (5 bases). Trimming pared 4 bases from V and 2 bases from J, leaving 15 bases between. This CDR3 has 15 residues. Germline-derived CDR1 and CDR2 are SGHVS and FQNEAQ. CDR3 sequence reads: CASSSHRRGAYEQYF. The CDR3 DNA reads as TGTGCCAGCAGCTCTCACCGCCGGGGTGCCTACGAGCAGTACTTC.

This clone appeared a single time. The V gene is TRBV9, the J gene TRBJ1-3; the match to TRBD1 covers 8 bases. Germline-derived CDR1 and CDR2 are SGDLS and YYNGEE. With V trimmed by 4 bases and J by 0 bases, 6 bases remained unmatched. This CDR3 region has 16 residues. CDR3 loop: CASSTRQGNSGNTIYF. The CDR3, as DNA: TGTGCCAGCAGCACCCGACAGGGGAACTCTGGAAACACCATATATTTT.

The rearrangement links TRBV7-9 to TRBJ2-7, with TRBD2 identical over 13 bases. Looked up from germline, CDR1 is SEHNR and CDR2 is FQNEAQ (reference sequence). This CDR3 has 16 amino acids. J lost 3 bases, V lost 5 bases, and 7 bases had no gene match. CDR3 amino acids: CASSARLAGGSYEQYF. CDR3 DNA: TGTGCCAGCAGCGCGAGACTAGCGGGAGGTAGCTACGAGCAGTACTTC.

This rearrangement joins TRBV2 to TRBJ2-1, with TRBD2 identical over 13 bases. The junction had 9 bases not matched to a gene; V was cut back by 4 bases and J by 0 bases. CDR1 and CDR2 from the germline V gene are SNHLY and FYNNEI. The CDR3 sequence is 19 residues long. This CDR3 is CASSVRLAGGPYSYNEQFF. Here the CDR3 DNA reads TGTGCCAGCAGTGTGAGACTAGCGGGGGGTCCCTACTCCTACAATGAGCAGTTCTTC.

In DNA, the CDR3 is TGCGCCAGCAGCCTTCGAGCCCAAGAGACCCAGTACTTC. Protein product: CASSLRAQETQYF. The gene calls are TRBV4-1 and TRBJ2-5, with no clear D. The germline CDR1 and CDR2 sequences are MGHRA and YSYEKL. Trimming took 4 bases from V and 1 from J, leaving 7 bases between them. CDR3 length: 13 amino acids.

The chain joins TRBV10-2 to TRBJ2-7, with 9 bases identical to TRBD1. J gave up 5 bases and V 6 bases, and 8 bases lay outside the gene matches. CDR3 size: 14 residues. Germline assignment: CDR1 WSHSY and CDR2 SAAADI. The CDR3 nucleotides are TGCGCCAGCAGGCAAACAGGGGGCATCGACGAGCAGTACTTC. Translated: CASRQTGGIDEQYF.

J is TRBJ1-6 and V is TRBV12-5, with a weak D call TRBD1 (6 bases). Trimming stripped 10 bases from V and 8 bases from J, with 15 bases between. There are 13 residues in the CDR3. Germline V lookup: CDR1 LGHNT, CDR2 FRNRAP. The CDR3 here is CATRWTVHSPLHF. CDR3 in DNA: TGTGCTACCCGATGGACAGTCCATTCACCCCTCCACTTT.

The V gene is TRBV7-6, the J gene TRBJ2-1; D uncertain. Looked up from germline, CDR1 is SGHVS and CDR2 is FNYEAQ. The germline V and J ends were trimmed by 2 bases and 2 bases, with 7 bases remaining between them. The CDR3 has 14 amino acids. The DNA of the CDR3 is TGTGCCAGCAGCTTATCTAACCCCTACAATGAGCAGTTCTTC. This codes for CASSLSNPYNEQFF.